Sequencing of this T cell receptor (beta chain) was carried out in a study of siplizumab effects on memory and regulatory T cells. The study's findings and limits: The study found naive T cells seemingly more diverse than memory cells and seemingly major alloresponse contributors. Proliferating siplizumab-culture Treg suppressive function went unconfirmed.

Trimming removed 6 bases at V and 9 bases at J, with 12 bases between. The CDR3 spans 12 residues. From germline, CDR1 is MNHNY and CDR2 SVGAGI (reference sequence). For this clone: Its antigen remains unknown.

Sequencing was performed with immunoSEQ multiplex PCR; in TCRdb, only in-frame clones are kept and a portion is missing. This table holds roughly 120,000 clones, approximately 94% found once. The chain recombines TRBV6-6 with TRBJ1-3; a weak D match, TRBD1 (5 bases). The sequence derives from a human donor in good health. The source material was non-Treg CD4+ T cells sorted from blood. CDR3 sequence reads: CASRGGDPTIYF. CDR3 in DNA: TGTGCCAGCAGGGGGGGGGATCCCACCATATATTTT.